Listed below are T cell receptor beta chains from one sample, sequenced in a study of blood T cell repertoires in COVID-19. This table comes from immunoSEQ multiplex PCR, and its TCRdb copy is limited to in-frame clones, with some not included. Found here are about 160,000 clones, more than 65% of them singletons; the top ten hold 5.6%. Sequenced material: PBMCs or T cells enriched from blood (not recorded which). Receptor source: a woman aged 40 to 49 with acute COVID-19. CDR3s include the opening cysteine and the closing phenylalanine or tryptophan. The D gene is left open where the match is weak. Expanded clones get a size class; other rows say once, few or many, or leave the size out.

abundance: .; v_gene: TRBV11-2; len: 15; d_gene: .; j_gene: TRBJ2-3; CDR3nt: TGTGCCAGCAGCCAAAGACAGCCCGGCACAGATACGCAGTATTTT; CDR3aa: CASSQRQPGTDTQYF
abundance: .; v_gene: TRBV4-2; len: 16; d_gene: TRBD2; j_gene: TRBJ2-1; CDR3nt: TGTGCCAGCAGCCAAGACACGGGGACTAGCGGCAATGAGCAGTTCTTC; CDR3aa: CASSQDTGTSGNEQFF
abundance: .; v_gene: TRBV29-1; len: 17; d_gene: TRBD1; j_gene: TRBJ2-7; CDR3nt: TGCAGCGCGCTCCGGGACAGTCCACCCCCTTATCACTACGAGCAGTACTTC; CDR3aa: CSALRDSPPPYHYEQYF
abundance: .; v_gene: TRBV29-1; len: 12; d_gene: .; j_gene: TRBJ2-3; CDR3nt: TGCAGCTCACGACAGAACACAGATACGCAGTATTTT; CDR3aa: CSSRQNTDTQYF
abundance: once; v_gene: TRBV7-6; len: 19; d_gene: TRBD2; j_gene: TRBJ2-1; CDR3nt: TGTGCCAGCAGCTTAGAAGGTGGTAGCGGGAGAAAATCCTACAATGAGCAGTTCTTC; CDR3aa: CASSLEGGSGRKSYNEQFF
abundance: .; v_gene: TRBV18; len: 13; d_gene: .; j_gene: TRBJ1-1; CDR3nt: TGTGCCAGCGTTTCTAATCTGAACACTGAAGCTTTCTTT; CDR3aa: CASVSNLNTEAFF
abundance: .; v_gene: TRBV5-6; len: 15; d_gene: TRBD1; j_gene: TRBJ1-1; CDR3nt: TGTGCCAGCAGCTTACCAGGGGGGCGGGGTACTGAAGCTTTCTTT; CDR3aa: CASSLPGGRGTEAFF
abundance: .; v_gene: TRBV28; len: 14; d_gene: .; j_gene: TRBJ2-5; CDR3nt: TGTGCCAGCAGTTTAGGGGGGGGCGCGGAGACCCAGTACTTC; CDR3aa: CASSLGGGAETQYF
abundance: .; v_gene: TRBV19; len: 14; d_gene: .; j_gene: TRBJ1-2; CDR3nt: TGTGCCAGTATTAACAGGGCCACTAACTATGGCTACACCTTC; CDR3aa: CASINRATNYGYTF
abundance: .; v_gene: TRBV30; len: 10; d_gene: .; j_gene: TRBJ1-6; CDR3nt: TGTGCCTGGAGTGATAGTAGTCTCCACTTT; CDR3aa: CAWSDSSLHF
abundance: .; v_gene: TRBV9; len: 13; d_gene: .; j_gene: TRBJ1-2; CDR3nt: TGTGCCAGCAGCGATCCAGGGATCTATGGCTACACCTTC; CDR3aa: CASSDPGIYGYTF